This passage covers 29 T cell receptor beta chains from one sample sequenced in a study of blood T cells in healthy people across ages (dated by TCRdb to between 2014 and 2017). Library preparation was by 5' RACE. Sequencing instrument: Illumina HiSeq 2500. The second PCR ran for roughly 7 to 12 cycles and used a J-beta primer mix along with a sample-barcoded 5' primer. TCRdb reworked the public reads: Q25 trimming with fastp, MiXCR clone assembly, productive beta chains retained. Rows are unified per CDR3 protein, each entry keeping the most common DNA and genes. The sample table lists about 580,000 distinct CDR3 sequences, roughly 43% of them with a count of one. The ten biggest clones cover under 30% of the sample. The material sequenced was blood. These receptors originate from a man of 80 years or more in good health.

The rearrangement uses TRBV20-1 and TRBJ2-3; 10 positions match TRBD2. Germline lookup yields CDR1 DFQATT and CDR2 SNEGSKA (reference sequence). J gave up 1 base and V 3 bases, and 7 bases lay outside the gene matches. This CDR3 has 16 amino acids. The CDR3 region has the DNA TGCAGTGCTAGCCAACCTAGCGGGAGTGGCACAGATACGCAGTATTTT. This translates into CSASQPSGSGTDTQYF.

The rearrangement links TRBV14 to TRBJ2-7, with D tentatively TRBD2 (6 bases). V lost 4 bases and J 1 base, leaving 17 bases between the germline ends. CDR1 and CDR2 from the germline V gene are SGHDN and FVKESK. The length of the CDR3 is 16 residues. DNA of the CDR3: TGTGCCAGCAGCCCCCTCAGGGCGGGGAAATCCTACGAGCAGTACTTC. Its protein is CASSPLRAGKSYEQYF. Based on the CDR3 plus reference TRBV14 and TRBJ2-7, the full variable domain is EAGVTQFPSHSVIEKGQTVTLRCDPISGHDNLYWYRRVMGKEIKFLLHFVKESKQDESGMPNNRFLAERTGGTYSTLKVQPAELEDSGVYFCASSPLRAGKSYEQYFGPGTRLTVT.

The chain has TRBV29-1 and TRBJ2-5; 8 nucleotides match TRBD1. Judging by the DNA end, TRBJ2-7 fits better; the J call may be wrong. Germline V gives CDR1 SQVTM, CDR2 ANQGSEA. This CDR3 spans 13 amino acids. CDR3 nucleotide sequence: TGCAGCGTCTCCGGACAGGGCGTATACGAGCAGTACTTC. This sequence encodes CSVSGQGVYEQYF.

This clonotype was counted a few times. This chain links TRBV20-1 with TRBJ1-1, with no clear D. Per germline, CDR1 DFQATT and CDR2 SNEGSKA (reference sequence). The CDR3 spans 12 residues. The V end was cut by 6 bases, the J end by 1 base, with 9 bases between. Here the CDR3 reads CSASGPNTEAFF. The CDR3 DNA sequence: TGCAGTGCCTCCGGACCGAACACTGAAGCTTTCTTT.

As to this clonotype: Germline and junction disagree at one end, which may indicate a read error. The CDR3 DNA reads TGCGCCAGCAGCCCCCGGCAGCACTCCTGCAATGAGCAGTTCTTC. Protein product: CASSPRQHSCNEQFF. The chain links TRBV5-1 to TRBJ2-1; D call uncertain. The V gene's germline CDR1 is SGHRS and CDR2 YFSETQ. The CDR3 loop spans 15 amino acids.

This clonotype showed up just once. The rearrangement links TRBV20-1 to TRBJ2-5; 8 bases agree with TRBD2. V dropped 6 bases and J dropped 5; count of bases not matched to a gene: 8. Germline values: CDR1 DFQATT, CDR2 SNEGSKA (reference sequence). The CDR3 is 13 residues long. The CDR3 is CSADGRAAETQYF. In DNA form, the CDR3 reads TGCAGTGCAGACGGGAGGGCCGCGGAGACCCAGTACTTC.

This sequence joins TRBV4-1 and TRBJ1-2, with TRBD1 as a possible D gene (5 bases). Between the trimmed V and J ends, which lost 3 bases and 13 bases, there was a span of 21 bases. CDR1 and CDR2 from the germline V gene are MGHRA and YSYEKL. The length of the CDR3 is 14 residues. CDR3 protein: CASSQDSGQRRLTF. Written as DNA, the CDR3 is TGCGCCAGCAGCCAGGACTCGGGGCAGCGACGGCTCACCTTC.

About this clonotype itself: One end of the junction does not line up with germline, which may come from a read error. The rearrangement uses TRBV10-3 and TRBJ1-1; TRBD1 might be the D (5 bases). Germline V lookup: CDR1 ENHRY, CDR2 SYGVKD. CDR3 length: 13 residues. The chain's CDR3 is CAMKGEANTKAFF. CDR3 nucleotide sequence: TGTGCCATGAAAGGGGAGGCTAACACTAAAGCTTTCTTT.

The chain joins TRBV15 to TRBJ2-4; 10 bases match TRBD1. The J call could be wrong; TRBJ2-7 is a better fit for the DNA end. The CDR3 consists of 13 residues. In germline, CDR1 is LNHNV, CDR2 YYDKDF (reference sequence). Here the CDR3 reads CATSGDRGYEQYF. DNA of the CDR3: TGTGCCACCAGTGGGGACAGGGGCTACGAGCAGTACTTC.

J is TRBJ2-1 and V is TRBV5-1, with 11 bases fitting TRBD2. V dropped 4 bases and J dropped 6; count of bases not matched to a gene: 12. CDR3 length equals 17 residues. Germline-derived CDR1 and CDR2 are SGHRS and YFSETQ. The CDR3 coding sequence is TGCGCCAGCAGCCCAAGTCCTTTAGCGGGGGGGCGCAATGAGCAGTTCTTC. This translates into CASSPSPLAGGRNEQFF.

The chain combines TRBV5-1 with TRBJ1-4, with D perhaps TRBD1 (5 bases). Germline assignment: CDR1 SGHRS and CDR2 YFSETQ. The ends were cut back, 0 bases at V and 8 bases at J, with 14 bases in the middle. This CDR3 region has 15 residues. The CDR3 region has the DNA TGCGCCAGCAGCTTGGGTGGAGGGGTAGGCGAAAAACTGTTTTTT. It translates to CASSLGGGVGEKLFF.

J is TRBJ2-7 and V is TRBV11-2; D may be TRBD1 (5 bases). Germline lookup yields CDR1 SGHAT and CDR2 FQNNGV. The V and J ends lost 5 bases and 6 bases respectively, with 8 bases between them. The CDR3 runs 11 residues. CDR3 sequence (DNA): TGTGCCAGCAGCATTAGGGGCGAGCAGTACTTC. Translation gives CASSIRGEQYF.

The chain has TRBV11-3 and TRBJ2-1, with D perhaps TRBD2 (5 bases). Germline lookup yields CDR1 SGHNT and CDR2 YENEEA. This CDR3 spans 15 amino acids. V lost 5 bases to trimming and J lost 0 bases, with 11 bases between them. For the CDR3, the DNA is TGTGCCAGCAGCCGCGACGGGATCTCCTACAATGAGCAGTTCTTC. Protein product: CASSRDGISYNEQFF.

The chain combines TRBV11-2 with TRBJ2-5, with 9 bases aligning to TRBD1. Germline CDR1 and CDR2: SGHAT and FQNNGV. CDR3 length equals 16 residues. Trimming at V came to 5 bases and at J to 5 bases, leaving 12 bases not matched to a gene. The CDR3 loop is CASSRTGTGTGETQYF. The DNA for the CDR3 is TGTGCCAGCAGCCGGACTGGGACAGGGACGGGGGAGACCCAGTACTTC.

This clonotype was seen more than once but under ten times. DNA of the CDR3: TGTGCCAGCAGCCAGGACTTTAGCGGAATAAGCAAGAATGAGCAGTTCTTC. Encoded protein: CASSQDFSGISKNEQFF. V usage is TRBV3-1 and J usage is TRBJ2-1, with a weak D call TRBD2 (6 bases). Trimming left V 3 bases short and J 7 bases short, with 22 bases between. Germline V gene sequence: CDR1 LGHDT, CDR2 YNNKEL (reference sequence). The CDR3 sequence is 17 residues long.

CDR3 sequence reads: CAWSRATNTEAFF. Written as DNA, the CDR3 is TGTGCCTGGAGTCGGGCGACGAACACTGAAGCTTTCTTT. This chain links TRBV30 with TRBJ1-1; D not certain. The V gene lost 2 bases and the J gene lost 1 base, with 8 bases spanning the gap. CDR1 and CDR2 (germline): GTSNPN, SVGIG (reference sequence). CDR3 length: 13 amino acids.

The V call is TRBV20-1, the J call TRBJ2-3, with TRBD1 as a possible D gene (7 bases). Germline lookup yields CDR1 DFQATT and CDR2 SNEGSKA (reference sequence). The CDR3 is made up of 16 amino acids. V shed 0 bases and J shed 1 base, with 14 bases lying between them. The chain's CDR3 is CSARDQGGDGTDTQYF. CDR3 bases: TGCAGTGCTAGAGATCAGGGGGGAGACGGCACAGATACGCAGTATTTT.

CDR3 sequence reads: CSAGQGPTEAFF. Here the CDR3 DNA reads TGCAGTGCTGGACAGGGTCCCACTGAAGCTTTCTTT. The chain combines TRBV20-1 with TRBJ1-1; TRBD1 aligns across 8 bases. The V segment lost 5 bases and the J segment 4 bases; nucleotides outside the gene matches: 3. Germline loops: CDR1 DFQATT, CDR2 SNEGSKA (reference sequence). The CDR3 runs to 12 residues.

This clonotype was seen only a few times. The CDR3 loop reads CASSQSAELTQYF. In nucleotides, the CDR3 is TGTGCCAGCAGCCAAAGCGCAGAATTGACCCAGTACTTC. The chain has TRBV3-1 and TRBJ2-5; no firm D call. Germline V gives CDR1 LGHDT, CDR2 YNNKEL (reference sequence). The CDR3 extends over 13 amino acids. V was trimmed by 2 bases and J by 7 bases, leaving 11 bases between them.

This clonotype was detected only a few times. The V call is TRBV6-6, the J call TRBJ2-5; D might be TRBD1 or TRBD2, each matching 5 bases. Germline CDR1 and CDR2: MNHNY and SVGAGI (reference sequence). This CDR3 has 13 residues. Trimming removed 5 bases at V and 5 bases at J, with 12 bases between. This CDR3 reads CASSGTAGETQYF. The DNA for the CDR3 is TGTGCCAGCAGTGGGACGGCGGGCGAGACCCAGTACTTC.

This clonotype was counted a single time. V usage is TRBV28 and J usage is TRBJ2-1; D may correspond to TRBD1 or TRBD2 (6 bases each). V gave up 5 bases and J gave up 7 bases, with 15 bases separating them. Germline-derived CDR1 and CDR2 are MDHEN and SYDVKM. This CDR3 is 14 amino acids long. The CDR3 reads CASSSPRGVNEQFF. CDR3 nucleotide sequence: TGTGCCAGCAGTAGTCCGAGGGGGGTAAATGAGCAGTTCTTC.

The chain joins TRBV12-3 or TRBV12-4 to TRBJ2-5; TRBD1 agrees at 8 bases. The junction had 4 bases not matched to a gene; V was cut back by 9 bases and J by 1 base. There are 13 residues in the CDR3. DNA of the CDR3: TGTGCCAGTTCGGACAGGGCCCAAGAGACCCAGTACTTC. Its translation: CASSDRAQETQYF.

The chain uses TRBV5-1 and TRBJ2-3; D call uncertain. Germline V lookup: CDR1 SGHRS, CDR2 YFSETQ. This CDR3 is built from 14 residues. Trimming stripped 7 bases from V and 6 bases from J, with 18 bases between. The CDR3 sequence is CASASSLSSDTQYF. The CDR3 DNA sequence: TGCGCCAGCGCGTCGTCCTTGAGTTCGGATACGCAGTATTTT.

This clonotype has just a few counts. The chain is built from TRBV5-5 and TRBJ2-1; the D is unclear. Trimming cost V 1 base and J 4 bases, with 9 bases left between them. The CDR3 has 14 residues. Looked up from germline, CDR1 is SGHKS and CDR2 is YYEKEE (reference sequence). The CDR3 spells CASSLLQTYNEQFF. CDR3 nucleotide sequence: TGTGCCAGCAGCTTGCTCCAGACTTACAATGAGCAGTTCTTC.

A few counts support this clonotype. The chain carries TRBV7-2 and TRBJ1-4, with 7 bases lining up with TRBD1. The length of the CDR3 is 14 residues. Germline CDR1 is SGHTA and CDR2 is FQGNSA. After removal of 5 bases from V and 6 bases from J, the junction contained 6 bases not matched to a gene. CDR3 coding DNA: TGTGCCAGCAGCCCTACAGGGGAAGATGAAAAACTGTTTTTT. Protein: CASSPTGEDEKLFF.

DNA of the CDR3: TGCGCCAGCAGCCATGGCCGGGACAGGGCCTCGAACACCGGGGAGCTGTTTTTT. Translated: CASSHGRDRASNTGELFF. This chain connects TRBV4-3 to TRBJ2-2; 9 nucleotides line up with TRBD1. CDR3 length equals 18 residues. Germline V CDR1 and CDR2: LGHNA, YSLEER. Germline trimming cut 3 bases from V and 0 bases from J; bases unmatched to any gene: 8.

This clonotype was observed a single time. This rearrangement joins TRBV20-1 to TRBJ2-3; TRBD2 agrees at 12 bases. Germline loops: CDR1 DFQATT, CDR2 SNEGSKA (reference sequence). There are 16 residues in the CDR3. V was clipped by 4 bases and J by 3 bases; unmatched bases: 8. The CDR3 sequence: CSATILAGGPTDTQYF. The CDR3 DNA follows: TGCAGTGCTACCATACTAGCGGGGGGCCCAACAGATACGCAGTATTTT.

This chain joins TRBV28 and TRBJ2-2; 7 bases line up with TRBD2. Germline lookup yields CDR1 MDHEN and CDR2 SYDVKM. J gave up 5 bases and V 4 bases, and 7 bases lay outside the gene matches. There are 15 residues in the CDR3. The CDR3 here is CASSSSAGRTGELFF. CDR3 coding DNA: TGTGCCAGCAGTTCATCAGCGGGAAGGACCGGGGAGCTGTTTTTT.

This chain connects TRBV4-3 to TRBJ1-2; D ambiguous. V lost 5 bases, J lost 0 bases, and 7 bases lay in between. The CDR3 has 13 residues. CDR1 and CDR2 from the germline V gene are LGHNA and YSLEER. The CDR3 sequence is CASSDLTNYGYTF. The CDR3 bases are TGCGCCAGCAGCGATCTCACTAACTATGGCTACACCTTC.